These 32 T cell receptor beta chains came from one sample sequenced in a study of blood T cell repertoires in COVID-19. Assay used: immunoSEQ multiplex PCR; TCRdb lists only in-frame clones, some missing. The repertoire holds more than 60,000 clones, with about 81% as singletons. The sequencing sample was made of peripheral blood. All receptors derive from a woman older than 75 with acute or convalescent COVID-19.

V is TRBV3-1 (or the pseudogene TRBV3-2) and J is TRBJ2-7; 8 bases map to TRBD1. V was pared by 1 base and J by 4 bases, with 9 bases of the junction left unmatched. The CDR3 is 16 amino acids. Germline V lookup: CDR1 LGHDT, CDR2 YNNKEL (reference sequence). The CDR3 reads CASSQGTGLPSYEQYF. CDR3 coding DNA: TGTGCCAGCAGCCAAGGGACAGGGTTGCCCTCGTACGAGCAGTACTTC.

This sequence joins TRBV11-3 and TRBJ2-5; 8 bases are shared with TRBD2. Trimming cost V 5 bases and J 3 bases; bases outside gene matches: 8. This CDR3 has 15 amino acids. Germline loops: CDR1 SGHNT, CDR2 YENEEA. CDR3 nucleotide sequence: TGTGCCAGCAGCCCCTCGGGACTAGAGGAAGAGACCCAGTACTTC. Protein sequence: CASSPSGLEEETQYF.

This chain links TRBV5-5 with TRBJ1-3; TRBD1 is a possible D gene (5 bases). Germline-derived CDR1 and CDR2 are SGHKS and YYEKEE (reference sequence). The CDR3 totals 16 residues. Between the trimmed V and J ends, which lost 0 bases and 0 bases, there was a span of 10 bases. This CDR3 is CASSLGGAGSGNTIYF. The CDR3 bases are TGTGCCAGCAGCTTGGGCGGGGCCGGCTCTGGAAACACCATATATTTT.

The chain recombines TRBV14 with TRBJ2-1; weak D call: TRBD2 (5 bases). This CDR3 contains 13 residues. Germline assignment: CDR1 SGHDN and CDR2 FVKESK. The V end lost 5 bases, the J end lost 6 bases, and 11 bases lay between the germline ends. The CDR3 loop is CASSYLAGNEQFF. The CDR3 DNA is TGTGCCAGCAGCTACCTGGCGGGCAATGAGCAGTTCTTC. Variable domain in full (rest from reference TRBV14 and TRBJ2-1): EAGVTQFPSHSVIEKGQTVTLRCDPISGHDNLYWYRRVMGKEIKFLLHFVKESKQDESGMPNNRFLAERTGGTYSTLKVQPAELEDSGVYFCASSYLAGNEQFFGPGTRLTVL.

This clone was counted only a few times. The J gene is TRBJ1-1, the V gene TRBV19, with TRBD1 as a possible D gene (5 bases). The CDR3 is 15 amino acids. Trimming took off 7 bases at V and 4 bases at J, with 19 bases between the two ends. Germline CDR1 is LNHDA and CDR2 is SQIVND (reference sequence). CDR3 DNA: TGTGCCAGTACCCAGGGAGGGCACTTGGGCACTGAAGCTTTCTTT. This sequence encodes CASTQGGHLGTEAFF.

The chain recombines TRBV11-2 with TRBJ2-7; TRBD1 matches 7 bases. This CDR3 has 13 amino acids. V lost 3 bases, J lost 2 bases, and 1 base stayed unmatched. Germline V gene sequence: CDR1 SGHAT, CDR2 FQNNGV. The CDR3 coding sequence is TGTGCCAGCAGCTTCGGACAGGCCTACGAGCAGTACTTC. The encoded protein is CASSFGQAYEQYF.

The chain employs TRBV6-1 and TRBJ1-1; D might be TRBD1 (5 bases). Germline V gene sequence: CDR1 MNHNS, CDR2 SASEGT. This CDR3 region has 15 residues. The V and J ends lost 3 bases and 0 bases respectively, with 11 bases between them. The CDR3 sequence: CASSERRGLNTEAFF. CDR3 nucleotides: TGTGCCAGCAGTGAGAGGAGGGGATTGAACACTGAAGCTTTCTTT.

The chain employs TRBV5-1 and TRBJ2-7; D gene ambiguous. From germline, CDR1 is SGHRS and CDR2 YFSETQ. Trimming stripped 0 bases from V and 2 bases from J, with 6 bases between. This CDR3 has 13 residues. CDR3 protein: CASSLVFAYEQYF. As DNA, the CDR3 is TGCGCCAGCAGCTTGGTTTTCGCCTACGAGCAGTACTTC.

This clone has just one count. The CDR3: CASSYRGTYEQYF. The CDR3 nucleotides are TGTGCCAGCAGCTACAGGGGCACCTACGAGCAGTACTTC. V is TRBV5-4 and J is TRBJ2-7, with 7 bases matching TRBD1. CDR1 SGHNT and CDR2 YYREEE come from the germline V gene (reference sequence). J was trimmed by 2 bases and V by 3 bases; bases with no gene match: 2. This CDR3 comprises 13 residues.

This clone was seen only once. The gene calls are TRBV11-2 and TRBJ2-7; 10 nucleotides align to TRBD1. From germline, CDR1 is SGHAT and CDR2 FQNNGV. V lost 8 bases and J lost 4; bases outside the gene matches: 8. This CDR3 is 14 amino acids long. CDR3 sequence (DNA): TGTGCCAGCTCTCAACGGGACAGGGGTTACGAGCAGTACTTC. This sequence encodes CASSQRDRGYEQYF.

The CDR3 here is CASSFSGRAREQYF. CDR3 nucleotides: TGTGCCAGCAGCTTCAGCGGGAGGGCCCGGGAGCAGTACTTC. The chain links TRBV7-2 to TRBJ2-7; 10 nucleotides line up with TRBD2. The CDR3 contains 14 residues. Germline assignment: CDR1 SGHTA and CDR2 FQGNSA. J lost 7 bases, V lost 3 bases, and 6 bases had no gene match.

The chain links TRBV4-1 to TRBJ2-1; 8 nucleotides agree with TRBD1. V dropped 4 bases and J dropped 6; count of bases not matched to a gene: 8. The CDR3 sequence is 15 residues long. In germline, CDR1 is MGHRA, CDR2 YSYEKL. This CDR3 is CASSLGQGTSNEQFF. CDR3 sequence (DNA): TGCGCCAGCAGCCTCGGACAGGGAACGAGCAATGAGCAGTTCTTC.

This rearrangement joins TRBV11-2 to TRBJ2-6; TRBD1 aligns across 8 bases. Germline V lookup: CDR1 SGHAT, CDR2 FQNNGV. J was trimmed by 4 bases and V by 2 bases; bases with no gene match: 7. The length of the CDR3 is 17 residues. CDR3 in amino acids: CASSLYAGGAGANVLTF. The CDR3 DNA reads TGTGCCAGCAGCTTATACGCAGGGGGCGCCGGGGCCAACGTCCTGACTTTC.

The chain uses TRBV14 and TRBJ2-3; no definite D call. CDR1 and CDR2 from the germline V gene are SGHDN and FVKESK. CDR3 size: 14 residues. Trimming removed 4 bases from V and 2 bases from J, with 10 bases in between. CDR3: CASSPGGPTDTQYF. The DNA for the CDR3 is TGTGCCAGCAGCCCAGGTGGCCCCACAGATACGCAGTATTTT.

This clone was recorded many times. The V call is TRBV28, the J call TRBJ1-2, with 8 bases fitting TRBD1. Germline values: CDR1 MDHEN, CDR2 SYDVKM. Trimming removed 2 bases from V and 6 bases from J; junction bases left unmatched: 8. There are 15 residues in the CDR3. CDR3 DNA: TGTGCCAGCAGTTTACCGACGCAGGGGGCTCATGGCTACACCTTC. This codes for CASSLPTQGAHGYTF.

This clone was seen a handful of times. The chain uses TRBV5-1 and TRBJ2-5; the D is unclear. Between the trimmed V and J ends, which lost 0 bases and 0 bases, there was a span of 6 bases. Per the germline V gene, CDR1 is SGHRS and CDR2 is YFSETQ. The CDR3 length is 14 residues. The CDR3 DNA sequence: TGCGCCAGCAGCTTGGCTACGCACCAAGAGACCCAGTACTTC. The encoded protein is CASSLATHQETQYF.

V gene TRBV6-4 combines with J gene TRBJ2-1; D uncertain. This CDR3 is built from 14 residues. The germline CDR1 and CDR2 sequences are MRHNA and SNTAGT. V was trimmed by 2 bases and J by 4 bases, leaving 9 bases between them. The DNA of the CDR3 is TGTGCCAGCAGTGACGGTAATAGATACAATGAGCAGTTCTTC. Residues: CASSDGNRYNEQFF.

Only one count was recorded for this clone. This sequence joins TRBV5-1 and TRBJ2-7, with 8 bases that match TRBD1. Germline V CDR1 and CDR2: SGHRS, YFSETQ. This CDR3 region has 13 residues. V gave up 4 bases and J gave up 5 bases; unmatched junction bases: 5. The CDR3 DNA follows: TGCGCCAGCAGCCTCCCAGGGGGCGACGAGCAGTACTTC. It yields the protein CASSLPGGDEQYF.

V and J are TRBV9 and TRBJ2-3, with 8 positions matching TRBD2. The CDR3 extends over 17 amino acids. Germline-derived CDR1 and CDR2 are SGDLS and YYNGEE. With 1 base clipped from V and 3 bases from J, the junction kept 10 bases outside the gene matches. The CDR3 protein is CASSVSAGGLSTDTQYF. The CDR3 DNA follows: TGTGCCAGCAGCGTATCGGCGGGGGGACTATCGACAGATACGCAGTATTTT.

This chain connects TRBV3-1 (or the pseudogene TRBV3-2) to TRBJ2-1; TRBD2 aligns across 7 bases. The V gene's germline CDR1 is LGHDT and CDR2 YNNKEL (reference sequence). The V and J ends lost 1 base and 0 bases, in that order; junction bases with no gene match: 6. The CDR3 consists of 17 residues. The CDR3 sequence is CASSQGLAPSSYNEQFF. CDR3 coding DNA: TGTGCCAGCAGCCAAGGACTAGCTCCAAGCTCCTACAATGAGCAGTTCTTC.

This clone was seen only once. V gene TRBV5-6 combines with J gene TRBJ2-1; no clear D gene. The CDR3 spans 17 residues. V lost 6 bases to trimming and J lost 0 bases, with 19 bases between them. Germline V lookup: CDR1 SGHDT, CDR2 YYEEEE. The CDR3 reads CASNARVTQLSYNEQFF. The DNA for the CDR3 is TGTGCCAGCAATGCCCGAGTGACACAACTCTCCTACAATGAGCAGTTCTTC.

This chain uses TRBV6-1 with TRBJ1-3; 9 nucleotides align to TRBD1. J lost 0 bases, V lost 5 bases, and 2 bases had no gene match. The germline CDR1 and CDR2 sequences are MNHNS and SASEGT. The CDR3 consists of 15 residues. This chain's CDR3 is CASSWGQGSGNTIYF. The CDR3 coding sequence is TGTGCCAGCAGTTGGGGACAGGGCTCTGGAAACACCATATATTTT.

As DNA, the CDR3 is TGTGCCATCAGTTCAACCGGGACAGCAAGAAATGAAAAACTGTTTTTT. The encoded protein is CAISSTGTARNEKLFF. The V call is TRBV10-3, the J call TRBJ1-4, with 7 bases aligning to TRBD1. The CDR3 loop spans 16 amino acids. V shed 5 bases, J shed 5 bases, and the junction held 11 bases outside the gene matches. The germline V gene has CDR1 ENHRY and CDR2 SYGVKD.

The gene calls are TRBV3-1 (or the pseudogene TRBV3-2) and TRBJ2-1, with 7 bases lining up with TRBD2. The CDR3 runs 17 residues. The ends lost 6 bases at V and 3 bases at J; junction bases unmatched: 14. CDR1 and CDR2 (germline): LGHDT, YNNKEL (reference sequence). CDR3 in DNA: TGTGCCAGCAGTCAACAAAAGACTAGCCTGAGCTACAATGAGCAGTTCTTC. This encodes CASSQQKTSLSYNEQFF.

This clone was detected many times. The same CDR3 also results from other DNA sequences found in this sample. The chain employs TRBV27 and TRBJ1-2, with 7 positions matching TRBD1. The germline CDR1 and CDR2 sequences are MNHEY and SMNVEV (reference sequence). V was pared by 4 bases and J by 4 bases, with 3 bases of the junction left unmatched. CDR3 size: 13 residues. CDR3 DNA sequence: TGTGCCAGCAGTTCCACAGGGGTCTATGGCTACACCTTC. Translated: CASSSTGVYGYTF.

This chain uses TRBV10-1 with TRBJ2-3; 9 nucleotides match TRBD2. Unmatched junction bases numbered 6, after V lost 1 base and J lost 4 bases. Germline V gene sequence: CDR1 WNHNN, CDR2 SYGVQD (reference sequence). The CDR3 has 16 amino acids. CDR3 loop: CASSEYRAGGSDTQYF. In DNA, the CDR3 is TGCGCCAGCAGTGAGTACCGAGCGGGAGGATCAGATACGCAGTATTTT.

The chain uses TRBV28 and TRBJ2-3; TRBD2 matches 7 bases. The CDR3 runs to 13 residues. The junction had 2 bases not matched to a gene; V was cut back by 7 bases and J by 1 base. CDR1 is MDHEN, CDR2 SYDVKM, per germline. The CDR3 DNA is TGTGCCAGCACCACTAGCGGCACAGATACGCAGTATTTT. Its protein is CASTTSGTDTQYF. Full variable domain (outside the CDR3, taken from reference TRBV28 and TRBJ2-3): DVKVTQSSRYLVKRTGEKVFLECVQDMDHENMFWYRQDPGLGLRLIYFSYDVKMKEKGDIPEGYSVSREKKERFSLILESASTNQTSMYLCASTTSGTDTQYFGPGTRLTVL.

The rearrangement links TRBV7-2 to TRBJ2-7; 11 nucleotides agree with TRBD2. There are 14 residues in the CDR3. V shed 2 bases and J 6 bases; nucleotides not matched to a gene: 3. Germline CDR1 reads SGHTA; CDR2 reads FQGNSA. CDR3: CASSLTSGGREQYF. The CDR3 nucleotides read TGTGCCAGCAGCTTAACTAGCGGGGGACGCGAGCAGTACTTC.

The chain combines TRBV24-1 with TRBJ2-1; 7 bases match TRBD1. V shed 0 bases and J 6 bases; nucleotides not matched to a gene: 7. This CDR3 has 16 residues. From germline, CDR1 is KGHDR and CDR2 SFDVKD. CDR3 nucleotides: TGTGCCACCAGTGATTTGGGGCAGGGGGTAGCCAATGAGCAGTTCTTC. Protein: CATSDLGQGVANEQFF.

V is TRBV2 and J is TRBJ1-2; 9 positions match TRBD1. Germline CDR1 reads SNHLY; CDR2 reads FYNNEI. The CDR3 consists of 15 residues. Losses at the gene ends were 4 bases for V and 6 bases for J; bases not matched to a gene: 9. The CDR3 sequence: CASSAKPGQGDGYTF. The CDR3 DNA sequence: TGTGCCAGCAGTGCCAAACCGGGACAGGGAGATGGCTACACCTTC. Full variable domain (remainder filled in from reference TRBV2 and TRBJ1-2): EPEVTQTPSHQVTQMGQEVILRCVPISNHLYFYWYRQILGQKVEFLVSFYNNEISEKSEIFDDQFSVERPDGSNFTLKIRSTKLEDSAMYFCASSAKPGQGDGYTFGSGTRLTVV.

The chain employs TRBV19 and TRBJ1-6; D is perhaps TRBD1 (6 bases). Germline V gives CDR1 LNHDA, CDR2 SQIVND (reference sequence). The CDR3 is 16 residues long. The V end lost 6 bases, the J end lost 5 bases, and 17 bases lay between the germline ends. In nucleotides, the CDR3 is TGTGCCAGTAGCCGCGGGAGGGGGGCCAATAATTCACCCCTCCACTTT. It translates to CASSRGRGANNSPLHF.

This clone appeared once. V gene TRBV3-1 (or the pseudogene TRBV3-2) combines with J gene TRBJ1-6; D is ambiguous. The V end lost 4 bases, the J end lost 5 bases, and 12 bases lay between the germline ends. The CDR3 covers 15 residues. Germline loops: CDR1 LGHDT, CDR2 YNNKEL (reference sequence). CDR3 sequence reads: CASSPRRGDNSPLHF. In DNA, the CDR3 is TGTGCCAGCAGCCCACGACGCGGGGATAATTCACCCCTCCACTTT.